This T cell receptor beta chain was sequenced during a study of T cells after yellow fever vaccination. Study-level points and caveats: Detected again after the booster were most primary-vaccination clones, at 95% to 98% CD4 and 80% to 90% CD8.

Germline CDR1 is LGHDT and CDR2 is YNNKEL (reference sequence). Trimming stripped 4 bases from V and 8 bases from J, with 18 bases between. This CDR3 region has 15 residues. By 5'RACE template switching, TCR cDNA was produced, with a universal primer site and UMIs added in the process. MiXCR, applied by TCRdb to the 5' RACE reads, yields one record per CDR3 protein. The repertoire has about 320,000 distinct CDR3 sequences, about 4.5% of them found once; the top ten carry roughly a fifth. This clonotype showed up just a few times. Its antigen is unidentified. The TCR originated in a man aged 18 to 35 who received the YFV17D yellow fever vaccine. The chain uses TRBV3-1 and TRBJ1-3; D is possibly TRBD1 (6 bases). This sample comprised PBMCs, obtained 15 days after the yellow fever booster vaccination. This CDR3 is CASSRQVEAVYTIYF. In nucleotides, the CDR3 is TGTGCCAGCAGCCGACAGGTCGAAGCTGTATACACCATATATTTT.